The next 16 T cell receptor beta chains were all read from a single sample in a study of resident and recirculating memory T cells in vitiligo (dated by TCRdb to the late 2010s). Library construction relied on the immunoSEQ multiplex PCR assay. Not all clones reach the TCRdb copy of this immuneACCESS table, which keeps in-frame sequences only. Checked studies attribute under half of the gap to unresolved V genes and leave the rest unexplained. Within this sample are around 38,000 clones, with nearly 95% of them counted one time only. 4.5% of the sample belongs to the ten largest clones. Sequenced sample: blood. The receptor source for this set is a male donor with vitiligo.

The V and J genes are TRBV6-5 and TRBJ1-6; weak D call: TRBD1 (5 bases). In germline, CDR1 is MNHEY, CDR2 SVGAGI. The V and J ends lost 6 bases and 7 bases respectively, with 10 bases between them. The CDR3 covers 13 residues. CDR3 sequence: CASRGQGNSPLHF. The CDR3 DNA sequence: TGTGCCAGCAGGGGCCAGGGAAATTCACCCCTCCACTTT.

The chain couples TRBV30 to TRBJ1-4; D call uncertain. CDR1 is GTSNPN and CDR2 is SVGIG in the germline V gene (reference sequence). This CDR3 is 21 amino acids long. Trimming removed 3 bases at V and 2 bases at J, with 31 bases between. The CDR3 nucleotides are TGTGCCTGGAGGCTTCCCAAAATCTTACACGCCCTCGACACGACTAATGAAAAACTGTTTTTT. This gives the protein CAWRLPKILHALDTTNEKLFF.

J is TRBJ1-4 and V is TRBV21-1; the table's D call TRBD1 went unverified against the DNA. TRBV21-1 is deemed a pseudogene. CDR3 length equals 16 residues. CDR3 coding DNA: TGTGCCAGCAGCAAAGTCGACAGGGCTCCTAATGAAAAACTGTTTTTT. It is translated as CASSKVDRAPNEKLFF.

CDR3 sequence (DNA): TGTGCCTGGAGTCTGACAGGGCTGCATAATTCACCCCTCCACTTT. Translation: CAWSLTGLHNSPLHF. The chain employs TRBV30 and TRBJ1-6; TRBD1 matches at 7 bases. Per the germline V gene, CDR1 is GTSNPN and CDR2 is SVGIG (reference sequence). The junction had 6 bases not matched to a gene; V was cut back by 2 bases and J by 5 bases. This CDR3 has 15 amino acids.

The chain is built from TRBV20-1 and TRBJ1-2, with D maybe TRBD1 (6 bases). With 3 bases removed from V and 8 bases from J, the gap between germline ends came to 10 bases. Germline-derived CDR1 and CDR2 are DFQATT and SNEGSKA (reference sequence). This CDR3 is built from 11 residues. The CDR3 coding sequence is TGCAGTGCTAGGTCAGGGGCGGGCTACACCTTC. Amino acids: CSARSGAGYTF.

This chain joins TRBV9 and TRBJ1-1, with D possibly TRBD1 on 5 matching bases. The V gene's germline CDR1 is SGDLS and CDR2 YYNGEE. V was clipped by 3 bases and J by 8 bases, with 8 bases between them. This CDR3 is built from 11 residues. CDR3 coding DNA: TGTGCCAGCAGCGCGGAGGGGGAAGCTTTCTTT. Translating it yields CASSAEGEAFF.

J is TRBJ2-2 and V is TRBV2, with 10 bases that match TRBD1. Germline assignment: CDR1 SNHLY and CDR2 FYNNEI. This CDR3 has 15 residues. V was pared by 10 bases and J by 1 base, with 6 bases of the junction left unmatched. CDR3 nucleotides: TGTGCCAAGACAGGGGGCGCAGGGAACACCGGGGAGCTGTTTTTT. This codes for CAKTGGAGNTGELFF.

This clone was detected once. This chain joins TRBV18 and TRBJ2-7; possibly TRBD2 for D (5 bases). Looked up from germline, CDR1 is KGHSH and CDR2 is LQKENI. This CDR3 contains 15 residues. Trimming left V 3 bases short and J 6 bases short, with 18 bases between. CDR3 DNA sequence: TGTGCCAGCTCACCCCTTGAGGGCAGGTCCATCGAGCAGTACTTC. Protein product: CASSPLEGRSIEQYF.

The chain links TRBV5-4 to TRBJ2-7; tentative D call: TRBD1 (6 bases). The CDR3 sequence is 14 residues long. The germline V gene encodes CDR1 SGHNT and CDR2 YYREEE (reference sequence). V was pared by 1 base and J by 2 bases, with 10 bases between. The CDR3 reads CASSLRQDTYEQYF. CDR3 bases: TGTGCCAGCAGCTTGCGACAGGATACCTACGAGCAGTACTTC.

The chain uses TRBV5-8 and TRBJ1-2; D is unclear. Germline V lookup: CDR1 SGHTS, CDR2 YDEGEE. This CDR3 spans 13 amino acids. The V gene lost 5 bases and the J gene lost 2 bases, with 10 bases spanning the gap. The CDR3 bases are TGTGCCAGCAGTTTAGGGAGGAACTATGGCTACACCTTC. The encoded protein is CASSLGRNYGYTF.

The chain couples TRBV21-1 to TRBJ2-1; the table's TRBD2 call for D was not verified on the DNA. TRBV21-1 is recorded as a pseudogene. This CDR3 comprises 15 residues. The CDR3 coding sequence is TGTGCCAGCAACATCCGGGGGAGCTCCTACAATGAGCAGTTCTTC. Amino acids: CASNIRGSSYNEQFF.

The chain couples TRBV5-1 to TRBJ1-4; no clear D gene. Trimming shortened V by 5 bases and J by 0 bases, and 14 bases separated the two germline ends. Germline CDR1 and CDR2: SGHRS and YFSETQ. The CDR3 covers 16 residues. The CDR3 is CASSEAYRSTNEKLFF. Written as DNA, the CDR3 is TGCGCCAGCAGTGAGGCCTACCGGTCAACTAATGAAAAACTGTTTTTT.

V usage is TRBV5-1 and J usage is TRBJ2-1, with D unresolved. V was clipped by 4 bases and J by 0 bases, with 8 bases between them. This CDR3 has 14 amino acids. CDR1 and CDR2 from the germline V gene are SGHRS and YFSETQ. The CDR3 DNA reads TGCGCCAGCAGCGGGCCAAGCTCCTACAATGAGCAGTTCTTC. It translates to CASSGPSSYNEQFF. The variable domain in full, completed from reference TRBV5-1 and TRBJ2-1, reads KAGVTQTPRYLIKTRGQQVTLSCSPISGHRSVSWYQQTPGQGLQFLFEYFSETQRNKGNFPGRFSGRQFSNSRSEMNVSTLELGDSALYLCASSGPSSYNEQFFGPGTRLTVL.

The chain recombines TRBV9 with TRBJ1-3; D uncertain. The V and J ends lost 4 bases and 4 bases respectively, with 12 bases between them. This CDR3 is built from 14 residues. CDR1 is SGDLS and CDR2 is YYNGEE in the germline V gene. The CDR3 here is CASSPQVAGNTIYF. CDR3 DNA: TGTGCCAGCAGCCCTCAGGTTGCGGGAAACACCATATATTTT.

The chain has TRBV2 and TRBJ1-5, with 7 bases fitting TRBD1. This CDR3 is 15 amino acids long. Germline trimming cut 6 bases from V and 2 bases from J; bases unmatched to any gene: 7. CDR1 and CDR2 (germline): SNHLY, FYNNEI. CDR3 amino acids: CASRKGAVGNQPQHF. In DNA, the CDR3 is TGTGCCAGCAGGAAGGGGGCGGTGGGCAATCAGCCCCAGCATTTT.

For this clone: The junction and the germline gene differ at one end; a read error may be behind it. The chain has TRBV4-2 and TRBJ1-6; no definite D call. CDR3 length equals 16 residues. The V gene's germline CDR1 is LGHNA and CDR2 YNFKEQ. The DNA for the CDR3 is TGTGCCAGCAGTCAAGTGGCGGGGTCCTATAATTCACCCCTCCACTTT. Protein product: CASSQVAGSYNSPLHF.